Below, 14 T cell receptor beta chains from the same sample are listed, as sequenced in a study of CD8 T cells in Susac syndrome. Random-hexamer reverse transcription was applied to roughly 0.5 to 1 ug RNA. From the immunoSEQ multiplex PCR reads, TCRdb called clonotypes with MiXCR, one entry per CDR3 protein. The sample contains 150,000 to 200,000 distinct CDR3 sequences, around 94% of which appear only once. The sequencing sample was made of CD4+ T cells from PBMCs. All receptors come from a human donor in good health.

The chain combines TRBV29-1 with TRBJ2-1, with D perhaps matching TRBD1 (5 bases). The CDR3 length is 13 residues. From germline, CDR1 is SQVTM and CDR2 ANQGSEA. With 8 bases removed from V and 0 bases from J, the gap between germline ends came to 11 bases. CDR3 nucleotides: TGCAGCTCATTCAGGGTCTCCTACAATGAGCAGTTCTTC. The encoded protein is CSSFRVSYNEQFF.

The chain has TRBV4-2 and TRBJ2-5; 12 nucleotides match TRBD1. The ends lost 4 bases at V and 4 bases at J; junction bases unmatched: 10. The length of the CDR3 is 17 residues. The V gene's germline CDR1 is LGHNA and CDR2 YNFKEQ. The CDR3 sequence: CASSLIGTGGAGETQYF. As DNA, the CDR3 is TGTGCCAGCAGCCTGATCGGGACAGGGGGCGCGGGAGAGACCCAGTACTTC.

This chain links TRBV4-3 with TRBJ2-3; TRBD2 aligns across 9 bases. Germline V gene lookup returns CDR1 LGHNA and CDR2 YSLEER. Trimming took 0 bases from V and 6 from J; bases not matched to a gene: 7. The CDR3 runs to 16 residues. The CDR3 protein is CASSQDLRGGADTQYF. CDR3 nucleotide sequence: TGCGCCAGCAGCCAAGATTTGCGCGGGGGGGCGGATACGCAGTATTTT.

The chain is built from TRBV29-1 and TRBJ2-2; 8 nucleotides agree with TRBD1. The germline V gene encodes CDR1 SQVTM and CDR2 ANQGSEA. CDR3 size: 13 residues. Trimming at V came to 8 bases and at J to 0 bases, leaving 2 bases not matched to a gene. The CDR3 loop reads CSIQGANTGELFF. CDR3 nucleotides: TGCAGCATACAGGGGGCGAACACCGGGGAGCTGTTTTTT.

The rearrangement links TRBV20-1 to TRBJ2-5; D not certain. Germline V lookup: CDR1 DFQATT, CDR2 SNEGSKA (reference sequence). Trimming took 1 base from V and 5 from J, leaving 8 bases between them. The length of the CDR3 is 12 residues. For the CDR3, the DNA is TGCAGTGCTAGAGTGGGGTATGAGACCCAGTACTTC. Translating gives CSARVGYETQYF.

CDR3 region: CASSQRDGGNEKLFF. The CDR3 DNA follows: TGTGCCAGCAGCCAAAGGGACGGAGGGAATGAAAAACTGTTTTTT. The chain has TRBV3-1 and TRBJ1-4; TRBD1 might be the D (5 bases). Germline V gene data show CDR1 as LGHDT and CDR2 as YNNKEL (reference sequence). Trimming took 2 bases from V and 5 from J, leaving 12 bases between them. The CDR3 length is 15 residues.

This sequence joins TRBV25-1 and TRBJ2-6; the D gene could be TRBD1 or TRBD2 (5 bases each). The germline V gene encodes CDR1 MGHDK and CDR2 SYGVNS. Trimming removed 6 bases at V and 4 bases at J, with 13 bases between. The CDR3 is 15 amino acids. The CDR3 is CASSPPGPGANVLTF. The CDR3 DNA follows: TGTGCCAGCAGCCCCCCGGGGCCCGGGGCCAACGTCCTGACTTTC.

This CDR3 is CASSSPQEQYF. The CDR3 DNA reads TGTGCCAGCAGCTCCCCCCAGGAGCAGTACTTC. The J gene is TRBJ2-7, the V gene TRBV7-9; the D is unclear. This CDR3 contains 11 residues. Germline-derived CDR1 and CDR2 are SEHNR and FQNEAQ (reference sequence). V dropped 4 bases and J dropped 7 bases, with 8 bases sitting between them.

This chain connects TRBV9 to TRBJ1-1; no reliable D call. Trimming pared 3 bases from V and 1 base from J, leaving 10 bases between. Germline-derived CDR1 and CDR2 are SGDLS and YYNGEE. The CDR3 contains 14 residues. CDR3: CASSAQPANTEAFF. CDR3 sequence (DNA): TGTGCCAGCAGCGCACAGCCCGCGAACACTGAAGCTTTCTTT.

This clonotype was found a few times. The genes are TRBV19 and TRBJ2-5; D is ambiguous. The CDR3 totals 14 residues. From germline, CDR1 is LNHDA and CDR2 SQIVND (reference sequence). Trimming left V 5 bases short and J 4 bases short, with 14 bases between. This CDR3 is CASSPRDRIETQYF. The DNA of the CDR3 is TGTGCCAGTAGTCCCCGCGACCGGATAGAGACCCAGTACTTC.

The V call is TRBV3-1, the J call TRBJ1-2; D is undetermined. The CDR3 contains 12 residues. Trimming removed 0 bases from V and 8 bases from J, with 7 bases in between. CDR1 and CDR2 from the germline V gene are LGHDT and YNNKEL (reference sequence). This CDR3 is CASSQEGRGYTF. The CDR3 coding sequence is TGTGCCAGCAGCCAAGAAGGACGGGGCTACACCTTC.

V and J are TRBV7-2 and TRBJ1-1; 8 nucleotides line up with TRBD1. V lost 2 bases, J lost 3 bases, and 5 bases stayed unmatched. This CDR3 is 15 amino acids long. CDR1 and CDR2 from the germline V gene are SGHTA and FQGNSA. CDR3 coding DNA: TGTGCCAGCAGCTTACAGGGGGCGCGGTACACTGAAGCTTTCTTT. Translation gives CASSLQGARYTEAFF.

The chain combines TRBV28 with TRBJ1-2; TRBD1 aligns across 9 bases. V gave up 8 bases and J gave up 8 bases; unmatched junction bases: 18. Germline assignment: CDR1 MDHEN and CDR2 SYDVKM. This CDR3 contains 16 residues. Here the CDR3 reads CASCQTGTGNLGGYTF. The CDR3 coding sequence is TGTGCCAGCTGCCAAACCGGGACAGGGAACTTAGGGGGCTACACCTTC.

This clonotype has only a few counts. The genes are TRBV6-1 and TRBJ1-2; D perhaps matches TRBD1 (5 bases). Looked up from germline, CDR1 is MNHNS and CDR2 is SASEGT. The CDR3 length is 14 residues. Trimming took off 6 bases at V and 2 bases at J, with 13 bases between the two ends. CDR3 amino acids: CASRQGGGNYGYTF. The CDR3 DNA sequence: TGTGCCAGCAGGCAGGGAGGAGGGAACTATGGCTACACCTTC.